These 24 T cell receptor beta chains came from one sample sequenced in a study of graft-versus-host responses after intestinal transplantation. The assay was immunoSEQ multiplex PCR, and TCRdb's table has in-frame clones only and misses some. The sample records 40,000 or so clones, more than 90% being singletons. The specimen comprised PBMCs, sampled 16 days after intestinal transplant. The receptors derive from a human patient who received an intestinal transplant, so some T cells may come from the graft donor.

CDR3: CSAPQGNTIYF. The CDR3 coding sequence is TGCAGTGCACCACAGGGAAACACCATATATTTT. The V call is TRBV20-1, the J call TRBJ1-3; D gene uncertain. Trimming took 6 bases from V and 4 from J, leaving 7 bases between them. CDR1 and CDR2 (germline): DFQATT, SNEGSKA (reference sequence). This CDR3 has 11 amino acids.

In DNA, the CDR3 is TGCGCCAGCAGCTTGGGGCGGGACTCCACAGATACGCAGTATTTT. Residues: CASSLGRDSTDTQYF. The chain links TRBV5-1 to TRBJ2-3; the D gene is possibly TRBD2 (6 bases). The V gene's germline CDR1 is SGHRS and CDR2 YFSETQ. The ends were cut back, 0 bases at V and 2 bases at J, with 10 bases in the middle. This CDR3 has 15 residues.

The rearrangement links TRBV4-1 to TRBJ2-7; tentatively, D is TRBD2 (6 bases). The germline gives CDR1 MGHRA, CDR2 YSYEKL. The V gene lost 1 base and the J gene lost 0 bases, with 13 bases spanning the gap. The length of the CDR3 is 16 residues. In nucleotides, the CDR3 is TGCGCCAGCAGCCAAGGCGTCGGAGGGTACTCCTACGAGCAGTACTTC. Amino acid sequence: CASSQGVGGYSYEQYF.

J is TRBJ2-7 and V is TRBV5-1; D unresolved. CDR3 length: 15 amino acids. Germline V gives CDR1 SGHRS, CDR2 YFSETQ. Trimming took off 0 bases at V and 6 bases at J, with 16 bases between the two ends. In nucleotides, the CDR3 is TGCGCCAGCAGCTTGGCCGTGGGGATCTTCATCGAGCAGTACTTC. Its protein product is CASSLAVGIFIEQYF.

Only one count was recorded for this clone. V and J are TRBV27 and TRBJ2-1; TRBD2 matches at 9 bases. This CDR3 is 15 amino acids long. V dropped 8 bases and J dropped 4; count of bases not matched to a gene: 9. Germline CDR1 is MNHEY and CDR2 is SMNVEV (reference sequence). CDR3 sequence reads: CASAPTSGTYNEQFF. The DNA of the CDR3 is TGTGCCAGCGCCCCGACTAGCGGAACGTACAATGAGCAGTTCTTC.

The chain uses TRBV28 and TRBJ2-6; no definite D call. The germline V gene encodes CDR1 MDHEN and CDR2 SYDVKM. With 3 bases removed from V and 4 bases from J, the gap between germline ends came to 10 bases. This CDR3 contains 15 residues. CDR3 sequence reads: CASSFRAEGANVLTF. For the CDR3, the DNA is TGTGCCAGCAGTTTTAGGGCTGAGGGGGCCAACGTCCTGACTTTC.

CDR3 residues: CASSLLSGTGNEQFF. Here the CDR3 DNA reads TGTGCCAGCAGCCTCCTATCTGGCACGGGAAATGAGCAGTTCTTC. V gene TRBV7-8 combines with J gene TRBJ2-1; maybe TRBD2 (5 bases). The CDR3 loop spans 15 amino acids. V gave up 5 bases and J gave up 7 bases, with 18 bases separating them. Germline CDR1 and CDR2: SGHVS and FQNEAQ.

V gene TRBV10-2 combines with J gene TRBJ2-1, with D possibly matching TRBD2 (5 bases). V was pared by 8 bases and J by 0 bases, with 17 bases between. Germline CDR1 is WSHSY and CDR2 is SAAADI. The CDR3 covers 16 residues. CDR3: CASRGPINHSYNEQFF. In DNA form, the CDR3 reads TGCGCCAGCCGCGGGCCGATTAACCACTCCTACAATGAGCAGTTCTTC.

V is TRBV28 and J is TRBJ1-5; TRBD1 matches at 9 bases. This CDR3 has 15 residues. Germline CDR1 reads MDHEN; CDR2 reads SYDVKM. Trimming removed 3 bases from V and 6 bases from J; junction bases left unmatched: 6. The CDR3 DNA is TGTGCCAGCAGTTTGCGGACAGGGGTTGGTCAGCCCCAGCATTTT. Translation gives CASSLRTGVGQPQHF.

The chain employs TRBV7-9 and TRBJ2-1; D is unclear. Per the germline V gene, CDR1 is SEHNR and CDR2 is FQNEAQ (reference sequence). V was shortened by 4 bases and J by 5 bases, with 6 bases between the two germline ends. The CDR3 length is 12 residues. The CDR3: CASSSADNEQFF. CDR3 nucleotides: TGTGCCAGCAGCTCGGCGGACAATGAGCAGTTCTTC.

The V and J genes are TRBV7-9 and TRBJ1-2; TRBD1 is a possible D gene (5 bases). The CDR3 consists of 13 residues. The V end lost 1 base, the J end lost 3 bases, and 6 bases lay between the germline ends. The germline V gene encodes CDR1 SEHNR and CDR2 FQNEAQ (reference sequence). CDR3 bases: TGTGCCAGCAGCTTAGGCAGGGACTATGGCTACACCTTC. Translated, it gives CASSLGRDYGYTF.

V is TRBV10-3 and J is TRBJ2-7; TRBD1 aligns across 10 bases. The trim removed 2 bases at V and 5 bases at J, leaving 9 bases unmatched. The germline CDR1 and CDR2 sequences are ENHRY and SYGVKD. This CDR3 spans 16 amino acids. The CDR3 region is CAISETPGQGGNEQYF. Here the CDR3 DNA reads TGTGCCATCAGTGAGACACCCGGACAGGGGGGCAACGAGCAGTACTTC.

The chain couples TRBV18 to TRBJ2-1; no firm D call. V lost 1 base and J lost 1, with 14 bases in between. Per the germline V gene, CDR1 is KGHSH and CDR2 is LQKENI. CDR3 size: 17 residues. Written as DNA, the CDR3 is TGTGCCAGCTCACCACGGGTCGGGCCAACATCCTACAATGAGCAGTTCTTC. Amino acids: CASSPRVGPTSYNEQFF.

The chain combines TRBV4-3 with TRBJ2-2, with 10 bases matching TRBD2. CDR1 is LGHNA and CDR2 is YSLEER in the germline V gene. The CDR3 loop spans 16 amino acids. V lost 0 bases, J lost 6 bases, and 4 bases stayed unmatched. The CDR3 bases are TGCGCCAGCAGCCAAGAGGCTAGCGGGAGATCCGGGGAGCTGTTTTTT. Translated, it gives CASSQEASGRSGELFF.

This chain connects TRBV28 to TRBJ2-7; weak D call: TRBD1 (6 bases). Deletions cut 3 bases from V and 0 bases from J, with 9 bases between. From germline, CDR1 is MDHEN and CDR2 SYDVKM. This CDR3 is 14 amino acids long. For the CDR3, the DNA is TGTGCCAGCAGTTTTGAAGGGGGCTCCTACGAGCAGTACTTC. It yields the protein CASSFEGGSYEQYF.

Note on this clone: Other DNA sequences in the same sample also yield this CDR3. This chain uses TRBV7-3 with TRBJ2-3; no clear D gene. Germline loops: CDR1 SGHTA, CDR2 FQGTGA. V lost 5 bases and J lost 1, with 10 bases in between. This CDR3 spans 14 amino acids. The CDR3 protein is CASSPGQGTDTQYF. The CDR3 DNA is TGTGCCAGCAGCCCAGGTCAGGGCACAGATACGCAGTATTTT.

This clone showed up just once. CDR3 sequence: CASSPPGAGATYEQYF. The CDR3 DNA sequence: TGTGCCAGCAGCCCCCCCGGGGCGGGAGCGACTTACGAGCAGTACTTC. J is TRBJ2-7 and V is TRBV7-9; 7 nucleotides align to TRBD2. The CDR3 is 16 residues long. CDR1 SEHNR and CDR2 FQNEAQ come from the germline V gene (reference sequence). Trimming cost V 5 bases and J 4 bases; bases outside gene matches: 14.

This chain uses TRBV23-1 with TRBJ2-5, with D perhaps matching TRBD1 (6 bases). TRBV23-1 is recorded as an ORF, its role being uncertain. This CDR3 is 17 amino acids long. With 3 bases removed from V and 4 bases from J, the gap between germline ends came to 21 bases. The DNA of the CDR3 is TGCGCCAGCAGTCACCAGGCCTGGCAGGGGAACATAGAGACCCAGTACTTC. Translation gives CASSHQAWQGNIETQYF.

This clone was found a few times. The chain joins TRBV28 to TRBJ1-5, with 11 bases fitting TRBD1. The CDR3 totals 14 residues. Germline V gene data show CDR1 as MDHEN and CDR2 as SYDVKM. Losses at the gene ends were 10 bases for V and 7 bases for J; bases not matched to a gene: 9. The CDR3 sequence: CAISPGQGVQPQHF. The CDR3 region has the DNA TGTGCCATCTCTCCGGGACAGGGGGTCCAGCCCCAGCATTTT.

The chain is built from TRBV4-1 and TRBJ2-7; TRBD1 agrees at 7 bases. V lost 0 bases, J lost 2 bases, and 7 bases stayed unmatched. CDR3 length: 16 residues. CDR1 is MGHRA, CDR2 YSYEKL, per germline. CDR3 in DNA: TGCGCCAGCAGCCAAGATACGCCAGGGGGTACCTACGAGCAGTACTTC. Its protein is CASSQDTPGGTYEQYF.

This CDR3 is CASSQAELAGGEQFF. The DNA of the CDR3 is TGCGCCAGCAGCCAAGCGGAACTAGCGGGGGGAGAGCAGTTCTTC. V gene TRBV4-1 combines with J gene TRBJ2-1; 12 bases match TRBD2. The CDR3 is 15 amino acids. The junction had 5 bases not matched to a gene; V was cut back by 1 base and J by 10 bases. CDR1 is MGHRA and CDR2 is YSYEKL in the germline V gene.

This clone was observed once. The chain carries TRBV15 and TRBJ1-3; perhaps TRBD1 as D (5 bases). The CDR3 spans 13 residues. Trimming removed 5 bases at V and 3 bases at J, with 8 bases between. The germline CDR1 and CDR2 sequences are LNHNV and YYDKDF (reference sequence). The DNA of the CDR3 is TGTGCCACCAGCGACGGGGGTGGAAACACCATATATTTT. Amino acid sequence: CATSDGGGNTIYF. Looking up the rest from reference TRBV15 and TRBJ1-3 gives the full variable domain: DAMVIQNPRYQVTQFGKPVTLSCSQTLNHNVMYWYQQKSSQAPKLLFHYYDKDFNNEADTPDNFQSRRPNTSFCFLDIRSPGLGDTAMYLCATSDGGGNTIYFGEGSWLTVV.

The chain is built from TRBV5-6 and TRBJ2-1; possibly TRBD2 for D (5 bases). The CDR3 runs 16 residues. V was clipped by 0 bases and J by 6 bases, with 16 bases between them. Germline CDR1 reads SGHDT; CDR2 reads YYEEEE. The CDR3 here is CASSLALSGYANEQFF. The CDR3 DNA is TGTGCCAGCAGCTTGGCCCTCTCGGGATACGCCAATGAGCAGTTCTTC.

V and J are TRBV2 and TRBJ2-7; 7 positions match TRBD1. Looked up from germline, CDR1 is SNHLY and CDR2 is FYNNEI. V was clipped by 0 bases and J by 5 bases; unmatched bases: 4. The CDR3 is made up of 14 amino acids. The CDR3 reads CASSEAGQTHEQYF. In nucleotides, the CDR3 is TGTGCCAGCAGTGAAGCGGGACAGACACACGAGCAGTACTTC.